Listed below are T cell receptor beta chains from one sample, sequenced in a study of cytomegalovirus exposure and HLA in healthy donors. TCRdb's copy holds only in-frame clones and misses some; the assay was immunoSEQ multiplex PCR. The data contain approximately 130,000 clones, roughly 88% of them singletons. The sample was PBMCs. Receptor source: a man in his fifties or sixties in good health and CMV-seronegative. The CDR3 runs from the conserved cysteine through the conserved F or W. D genes are given only for firm matches. Where a row states a size, it is once, few, many or the class of an expanded clone; other rows omit it.

TGTGCCAGCAGGCTCTTAGCGGGCCCATACAATGAGCAGTTCTTC CASRLLAGPYNEQFF NA TRBV2 TRBD2 TRBJ2-1
TGTGCCAGCAGCGTTGGGACAGCCCGAAATTCACCCCTCCACTTT CASSVGTARNSPLHF NA TRBV7-2 TRBD1 TRBJ1-6
TGTGCCAGCAGCGTAGGCGGTGCAGATACGCAGTATTTT CASSVGGADTQYF NA TRBV9 NA TRBJ2-3
TGCAGTGCACGGTCACTGAGCGAGCAGTACTTC CSARSLSEQYF NA TRBV20-1 NA TRBJ2-7
TGTGCCAGTAGGGTCTCGAGCTCTGGAAACACCATATATTTT CASRVSSSGNTIYF NA TRBV19 NA TRBJ1-3
TGTGCCAGTAGCCCCCCGGTGAGTGGTAATGAGCAGTTCTTC CASSPPVSGNEQFF many TRBV19 NA TRBJ2-1
TGTGCCACCGGACAGGGCCACAATGAGCAGTTCTTC CATGQGHNEQFF NA TRBV5-4 TRBD1 TRBJ2-1
TGCGCCAGCAGTGATAACAGGGGACCGCAGACCCAGTACTTC CASSDNRGPQTQYF once TRBV10-1 TRBD1 TRBJ2-5
TGTGCCAGCAGCTTAGCGGGACAGGGGCTGGGGGGCACTGAAGCTTTCTTT CASSLAGQGLGGTEAFF NA TRBV7-2 TRBD1 TRBJ1-1
TGTGCCAGCAGCTCCGGAGGCGGAACTGAAGCTTTCTTT CASSSGGGTEAFF NA TRBV7-3 NA TRBJ1-1
TGTGCCAGCATCGGACTAGTGAACACTGAAGCTTTCTTT CASIGLVNTEAFF NA TRBV9 NA TRBJ1-1
TGTGCCAGCATTTTAGATCCCCGTTACATTAACACCGGGGAGCTGTTTTTT CASILDPRYINTGELFF NA TRBV27 NA TRBJ2-2
TGCGCCAGCAGCCAAGATCCGAGGACTAGCCCCCCGCAGTACTTC CASSQDPRTSPPQYF NA TRBV4-1 TRBD2 TRBJ2-7
TGTGCCGCTTTCTCGGCGGCGGAACGACACTATGGCTACACCTTC CAAFSAAERHYGYTF NA TRBV6-1 NA TRBJ1-2
TGTGCCAGCAGCCGGGAGACAGGGGGCGCCGCCGGGGAGCTGTTTTTT CASSRETGGAAGELFF NA TRBV9 TRBD1 TRBJ2-2
TGTGCCAGCAGTTACGGACACATCACAGATACGCAGTATTTT CASSYGHITDTQYF few TRBV6-5 NA TRBJ2-3
TGCAGCGTTGAAGAACAGGGGCCGGATGGCTACACCTTC CSVEEQGPDGYTF NA TRBV29-1 TRBD1 TRBJ1-2
TGCGCCAGCAGCTGGATGGGACAGCTTAATGAAAAACTGTTTTTT CASSWMGQLNEKLFF NA TRBV5-1 TRBD1 TRBJ1-4
TGCGCCAGCAGCCCGACAGGCACTGGGCCCCAGCATTTT CASSPTGTGPQHF NA TRBV5-1 NA TRBJ1-5
TGTGCCAGCAGCACCGGACAGGTTGGACTCACTGGGGCCAACGTCCTGACTTTC CASSTGQVGLTGANVLTF NA TRBV11-1 TRBD1 TRBJ2-6
TGTGCCAGCAGTGAAGCTAGTCGCGAGCAGTACTTC CASSEASREQYF NA TRBV6-1 NA TRBJ2-7
TGTGCCAGCAGCGTAAAACAGGATCAGCCCCAGCATTTT CASSVKQDQPQHF NA TRBV9 NA TRBJ1-5
TGTGCCAGCAGTGAAGGTCAACCACTTAATCAGTACTTC CASSEGQPLNQYF NA TRBV2 NA TRBJ2-4
TGTGCCAGTTCCAGCGGACAGGGGGCAATTGAAGCTTTCTTT CASSSGQGAIEAFF NA TRBV19 TRBD1 TRBJ1-1
TGCGCCAGCAGCAACCTGGCGGGGGACTACGAGCAGTACTTC CASSNLAGDYEQYF NA TRBV5-1 TRBD2 TRBJ2-7
TGCGCCAGCAGCTTATTAGGACTAGCCAAAAACATTCAGTACTTC CASSLLGLAKNIQYF NA TRBV5-1 NA TRBJ2-4
TGCAGCGTCCGGAACAGGGGCCAACTCAACCCTTCTAACTATGGCTACACCTTC CSVRNRGQLNPSNYGYTF NA TRBV29-1 TRBD1 TRBJ1-2
TGTGCCAGTAATCATGGGGCAGGGGTAGAAGAAAAACTGTTTTTT CASNHGAGVEEKLFF NA TRBV19 NA TRBJ1-4
TGTGCCAGCAGCACACAGGCGACGAGCACCGGTAGCAATCAGCCCCAGCATTTT CASSTQATSTGSNQPQHF once TRBV7-8 NA TRBJ1-5
TGTGCCAGCAGTGAGGCAGGATACTCTGGGGCCAACGTCCTGACTTTC CASSEAGYSGANVLTF few TRBV6-1 NA TRBJ2-6
TGTGCCTGGAGTCTAGTTGGCCGTCAGCCCCAGCATTTT CAWSLVGRQPQHF NA TRBV30 NA TRBJ1-5
TGTGCCAGCAGTCTAGGGCGGACAGGGGGTACTGAAAAACTGTTTTTT CASSLGRTGGTEKLFF NA TRBV5-5 TRBD1 TRBJ1-4
TGTGCCAGCAGCTTCCCCGACCAGGCAGGCAATCAGCCCCAGCATTTT CASSFPDQAGNQPQHF NA TRBV5-6 NA TRBJ1-5
TGTGCCAGCAGCTCCTGGGCAGAGACCCAGTACTTC CASSSWAETQYF NA TRBV7-2 NA TRBJ2-5
TGTGCCAGCAGTCAACAGGGGGTTTCCTACGAGCAGTACTTC CASSQQGVSYEQYF NA TRBV13 TRBD1 TRBJ2-7
TGCGCCAGCAGCTTGCAGGGGCGAAACCAAGAGACCCAGTACTTC CASSLQGRNQETQYF NA TRBV5-1 NA TRBJ2-5
TGTGCCTGGAGTGCCCCGGGATCTTACTTGGGGTACGCCGGGGAGCTGTTTTTT CAWSAPGSYLGYAGELFF NA TRBV30 NA TRBJ2-2
TGTGCCAGCAGTGACTCGGCTAACACTGAAGCTTTCTTT CASSDSANTEAFF NA TRBV6-4 NA TRBJ1-1
TGTGCCAGTAGTATAAGCTCCAGGGGCACACTGTTTTTT CASSISSRGTLFF NA TRBV19 NA TRBJ1-4
TGTGCCAGCAGCTTGGGATGGAGGGACCACGAAAAACTGTTTTTT CASSLGWRDHEKLFF NA TRBV5-8 NA TRBJ1-4
TGTGCCAGCAGCCCCGGGGGGGCCCTACGTGGGACCCAGTACTTC CASSPGGALRGTQYF NA TRBV7-9 TRBD2 TRBJ2-5